This paragraph covers one T cell receptor (beta chain) sequence. Germline CDR1 is SNHLY and CDR2 is FYNNEI. The CDR3 is 14 amino acids. V shed 8 bases, J shed 5 bases, and the junction held 7 bases outside the gene matches. Clones were read by immunoSEQ multiplex PCR, and TCRdb kept only the in-frame ones, dropping some. The repertoire holds roughly 2.2 million clones, with more than 85% as singletons. This record belongs to a study of shared clonotypes between healthy human individuals. The clonotype originates from a young man in good health. Some clones in this sample may be carry-over from other donors' samples. The chain couples TRBV2 to TRBJ2-5; 11 bases are a match to TRBD2. The sequenced sample consisted of naive CD4+ T cells from PBMCs. Documented subset: CD45RA+ positively selected. The CDR3: CASVASGRYETQYF. As DNA, the CDR3 is TGTGCCAGCGTGGCTAGCGGGAGGTATGAGACCCAGTACTTC.